These 15 T cell receptor beta chains were all obtained from the same sample, sequenced in a study of cytomegalovirus exposure and HLA in healthy donors. Vbeta (60) and Jbeta (13) primers were used in the PCR. Repertoires were generated with immunoSEQ multiplex PCR, while TCRdb's copy carries only in-frame clones and drops some. The sample holds 200,000 or so clones; about 83% are singletons and the top ten take 1.3%. The sequenced sample was PBMCs. All receptors come from a human donor in good health.

The chain has TRBV4-1 and TRBJ2-3, with TRBD2 as a possible D gene (5 bases). The CDR3 contains 17 residues. The V and J ends lost 5 bases and 0 bases respectively, with 18 bases between them. Germline CDR1 MGHRA, CDR2 YSYEKL. CDR3 sequence: CASSLPTQRPSTDTQYF. The CDR3 DNA follows: TGCGCCAGCAGCTTACCTACGCAGCGGCCTAGCACAGATACGCAGTATTTT.

V is TRBV5-1 and J is TRBJ2-7; 11 positions agree with TRBD2. Germline values: CDR1 SGHRS, CDR2 YFSETQ. The V gene end was trimmed by 3 bases and the J gene end by 3 bases; junction bases not matched to a gene: 5. The CDR3 totals 15 residues. The CDR3: CASSSGTSGGYEQYF. The CDR3 DNA sequence: TGCGCCAGCAGCTCCGGGACTAGCGGAGGCTACGAGCAGTACTTC.

This clone showed up just once. The chain has TRBV4-3 and TRBJ2-1; TRBD2 might be the D (6 bases). The CDR3 runs to 14 residues. Germline V lookup: CDR1 LGHNA, CDR2 YSLEER. V was cut by 4 bases and J by 3 bases, with 10 bases left in between. As DNA, the CDR3 is TGCGCCAGCAGCCCGGGACTTATCTACAATGAGCAGTTCTTC. Translating it yields CASSPGLIYNEQFF.

This clone was counted between two and nine times. The gene calls are TRBV7-9 and TRBJ2-7; 10 bases align to TRBD1. The CDR3 totals 13 residues. V gave up 3 bases and J gave up 5 bases; unmatched junction bases: 1. Germline values: CDR1 SEHNR, CDR2 FQNEAQ (reference sequence). The CDR3 nucleotides read TGTGCCAGCAGCTTCGGGACAGGGGACGAGCAGTACTTC. This encodes CASSFGTGDEQYF.

This sequence joins TRBV15 and TRBJ2-1, with 10 bases fitting TRBD1. From germline, CDR1 is LNHNV and CDR2 YYDKDF (reference sequence). The CDR3 spans 15 residues. Trimming removed 1 base from V and 8 bases from J; junction bases left unmatched: 5. The CDR3 sequence is CATSRARGTGDEQFF. CDR3 bases: TGTGCCACCAGCAGAGCTAGAGGGACAGGGGATGAGCAGTTCTTC.

This chain connects TRBV2 to TRBJ1-2; TRBD1 is a possible D gene (6 bases). The CDR3 is made up of 14 amino acids. Germline CDR1 is SNHLY and CDR2 is FYNNEI. V was pared by 7 bases and J by 0 bases, with 12 bases between. The CDR3 DNA follows: TGTGCCAGCACAAGGACAGAAACTAACTATGGCTACACCTTC. This encodes CASTRTETNYGYTF. The variable domain in full, completed from reference TRBV2 and TRBJ1-2, reads EPEVTQTPSHQVTQMGQEVILRCVPISNHLYFYWYRQILGQKVEFLVSFYNNEISEKSEIFDDQFSVERPDGSNFTLKIRSTKLEDSAMYFCASTRTETNYGYTFGSGTRLTVV.

The chain is built from TRBV27 and TRBJ2-7; a possible D gene is TRBD1 (6 bases). CDR3 length: 14 amino acids. V was shortened by 3 bases and J by 6 bases, with 15 bases between the two germline ends. Per germline, CDR1 MNHEY and CDR2 SMNVEV (reference sequence). The CDR3 DNA reads as TGTGCCAGCAGTTTTAACTTAGGGGGTTCCGAGCAGTACTTC. Its translation: CASSFNLGGSEQYF.

CDR3 region: CASSQPLRGLAGGPRDTQYF. In DNA, the CDR3 is TGCGCCAGCAGCCAGCCCCTAAGGGGACTAGCGGGAGGGCCGAGAGATACGCAGTATTTT. The chain combines TRBV4-1 with TRBJ2-3, with 16 bases matching TRBD2. Germline V lookup: CDR1 MGHRA, CDR2 YSYEKL. There are 20 residues in the CDR3. The junction had 14 bases not matched to a gene; V was cut back by 3 bases and J by 5 bases.

The chain joins TRBV10-2 to TRBJ1-5, with 8 bases lining up with TRBD1. The CDR3 is made up of 14 amino acids. Germline V gene data show CDR1 as WSHSY and CDR2 as SAAADI. J lost 0 bases, V lost 6 bases, and 1 base had no gene match. The CDR3 DNA follows: TGCGCCAGCAGGGGGACAGGTAGCAATCAGCCCCAGCATTTT. It encodes CASRGTGSNQPQHF.

This rearrangement joins TRBV7-9 to TRBJ2-1; D might be TRBD2 (6 bases). V lost 9 bases, J lost 4 bases, and 16 bases lay in between. Per the germline V gene, CDR1 is SEHNR and CDR2 is FQNEAQ (reference sequence). The CDR3 loop spans 14 amino acids. CDR3 region: CASPAGGSYNEQFF. CDR3 DNA sequence: TGTGCCAGTCCCGCTGGGGGGAGTTACAATGAGCAGTTCTTC.

CDR3 in amino acids: CASSTGTFVTQYF. The CDR3 nucleotides are TGTGCCAGCAGCACCGGGACATTTGTGACCCAGTACTTC. The gene calls are TRBV27 and TRBJ2-5; weak D call: TRBD1 (6 bases). Germline V gene sequence: CDR1 MNHEY, CDR2 SMNVEV (reference sequence). Trimming removed 6 bases at V and 7 bases at J, with 15 bases between. The CDR3 extends over 13 amino acids.

The chain uses TRBV4-2 and TRBJ1-2; 7 nucleotides line up with TRBD1. Germline V gives CDR1 LGHNA, CDR2 YNFKEQ. The junction had 7 bases not matched to a gene; V was cut back by 3 bases and J by 6 bases. The CDR3 is made up of 14 amino acids. DNA of the CDR3: TGTGCCAGCAGCCAGGGACTAGACAGGGATGGCTACACCTTC. This codes for CASSQGLDRDGYTF.

The CDR3 bases are TGTGCCAGCAGTTACTCCGGAAGGGGGCTGAACACTGAAGCTTTCTTT. Its protein is CASSYSGRGLNTEAFF. J is TRBJ1-1 and V is TRBV6-5; 7 bases line up with TRBD1. This CDR3 region has 16 residues. Trimming took 0 bases from V and 0 from J; bases not matched to a gene: 4. The germline V gene encodes CDR1 MNHEY and CDR2 SVGAGI.

This clone was observed a few times. The rearrangement links TRBV5-1 to TRBJ2-1; weak D call: TRBD2 (5 bases). Germline CDR1 and CDR2: SGHRS and YFSETQ. The CDR3 sequence is 17 residues long. The V and J ends lost 1 base and 0 bases respectively, with 14 bases between them. CDR3 in amino acids: CASSLRTQPNSYNEQFF. CDR3 bases: TGCGCCAGCAGCTTGAGGACTCAGCCTAACTCCTACAATGAGCAGTTCTTC.

The V and J genes are TRBV4-3 and TRBJ2-7; TRBD1 matches 7 bases. V dropped 2 bases and J dropped 2; count of bases not matched to a gene: 6. Germline V lookup: CDR1 LGHNA, CDR2 YSLEER. This CDR3 has 15 amino acids. DNA for the CDR3: TGCGCCAGCAGCCAATTTTGGGACAGAGCCTACGAGCAGTACTTC. This gives the protein CASSQFWDRAYEQYF.